Shown below are 19 T cell receptor beta chains from a single sample sequenced in a study of control samples from healthy donors and cancer patients. Sequenced by immunoSEQ multiplex PCR; TCRdb stores in-frame clones only, minus some. The sample yields 160,000 or so clones, roughly 92% seen once. Sequencing was performed on blood. The receptors derive from a woman aged 25 to 45 in good health.

This sequence joins TRBV27 and TRBJ1-1, with a weak D call TRBD1 (5 bases). The CDR3 is 15 amino acids. Germline CDR1 and CDR2: MNHEY and SMNVEV (reference sequence). V was clipped by 6 bases and J by 4 bases, with 18 bases between them. Here the CDR3 DNA reads TGTGCCAGCAGCGAACGGGGGGGTGGTGGCACTGAAGCTTTCTTT. It codes for CASSERGGGGTEAFF.

The V call is TRBV2, the J call TRBJ1-5, with 9 bases matching TRBD1. From germline, CDR1 is SNHLY and CDR2 FYNNEI. With V trimmed by 7 bases and J by 7 bases, 11 bases remained unmatched. The CDR3 runs 15 residues. CDR3 DNA sequence: TGTGCCAGCATTCTGACAGGGGGGTTAGGGCAGCCCCAGCATTTT. Protein product: CASILTGGLGQPQHF.

The rearrangement uses TRBV19 and TRBJ2-3; D remains unclear. V was clipped by 3 bases and J by 2 bases, with 9 bases between them. This CDR3 contains 14 residues. CDR1 and CDR2 from the germline V gene are LNHDA and SQIVND (reference sequence). CDR3 bases: TGTGCCAGTAGTATGGGCCAGGCCACAGATACGCAGTATTTT. Its translation: CASSMGQATDTQYF. The entire variable domain, with the rest obtained from reference TRBV19 and TRBJ2-3, is as follows: DGGITQSPKYLFRKEGQNVTLSCEQNLNHDAMYWYRQDPGQGLRLIYYSQIVNDFQKGDIAEGYSVSREKKESFPLTVTSAQKNPTAFYLCASSMGQATDTQYFGPGTRLTVL.

The rearrangement links TRBV4-1 to TRBJ2-7, with TRBD2 identical over 12 bases. J gave up 7 bases and V 2 bases, and 15 bases lay outside the gene matches. Germline V gene sequence: CDR1 MGHRA, CDR2 YSYEKL. This CDR3 is 18 amino acids long. The CDR3 sequence: CASSQPSSGRALYGEQYF. In DNA form, the CDR3 reads TGCGCCAGCAGCCAACCGTCTAGCGGGAGGGCCCTTTATGGGGAGCAGTACTTC.

The rearrangement links TRBV7-9 to TRBJ1-1; TRBD1 matches at 10 bases. The CDR3 runs 15 residues. V gave up 4 bases and J gave up 1 base; unmatched junction bases: 3. Germline V gives CDR1 SEHNR, CDR2 FQNEAQ (reference sequence). CDR3 sequence reads: CASSYGTGANTEAFF. The CDR3 DNA reads TGTGCCAGCAGCTATGGGACAGGGGCGAACACTGAAGCTTTCTTT. The complete variable domain, with remaining parts taken from reference TRBV7-9 and TRBJ1-1, reads DTGVSQNPRHKITKRGQNVTFRCDPISEHNRLYWYRQTLGQGPEFLTYFQNEAQLEKSRLLSDRFSAERPKGSFSTLEIQRTEQGDSAMYLCASSYGTGANTEAFFGQGTRLTVV.

The chain links TRBV7-2 to TRBJ2-1; TRBD1 might be the D (5 bases). CDR3 length: 15 residues. V lost 5 bases to trimming and J lost 2 bases, with 13 bases between them. Germline V gene lookup returns CDR1 SGHTA and CDR2 FQGNSA. The CDR3 loop is CASSPGADPYNEQFF. The CDR3 bases are TGTGCCAGCAGCCCTGGGGCAGATCCCTACAATGAGCAGTTCTTC.

The chain couples TRBV5-1 to TRBJ1-6; the match to TRBD1 covers 8 bases. This CDR3 has 15 amino acids. Germline V CDR1 and CDR2: SGHRS, YFSETQ. Losses at the gene ends were 0 bases for V and 7 bases for J; bases not matched to a gene: 3. CDR3: CASSLGTGRNSPLHF. The CDR3 DNA follows: TGCGCCAGCAGCTTGGGGACAGGGAGGAATTCACCCCTCCACTTT.

CDR3 DNA: TGCGCCAGCAGCTTGGCCCGGGGCCAGCCCCAGCATTTT. This gives the protein CASSLARGQPQHF. This rearrangement joins TRBV5-1 to TRBJ1-5, with D possibly TRBD1 on 5 matching bases. Germline lookup yields CDR1 SGHRS and CDR2 YFSETQ. The CDR3 is made up of 13 amino acids. Trimming shortened V by 0 bases and J by 7 bases, and 8 bases separated the two germline ends.

The rearrangement uses TRBV29-1 and TRBJ1-4, with D maybe TRBD1 (6 bases). The CDR3 totals 13 residues. V was pared by 7 bases and J by 8 bases, with 17 bases between. Per the germline V gene, CDR1 is SQVTM and CDR2 is ANQGSEA. The CDR3 DNA reads as TGCAGCGCCAAAAGGGGGGGTGGAGAAAAACTGTTTTTT. Translated, it gives CSAKRGGGEKLFF. The whole variable domain, remainder taken from reference TRBV29-1 and TRBJ1-4, is SAVISQKPSRDICQRGTSLTIQCQVDSQVTMMFWYRQQPGQSLTLIATANQGSEATYESGFVIDKFPISRPNLTFSTLTVSNMSPEDSSIYLCSAKRGGGEKLFFGSGTQLSVL.

The rearrangement links TRBV9 to TRBJ1-5; possibly TRBD1 for D (6 bases). V shed 3 bases and J shed 9 bases, with 22 bases lying between them. Germline V gene lookup returns CDR1 SGDLS and CDR2 YYNGEE. This CDR3 has 16 residues. In DNA, the CDR3 is TGTGCCAGCAGCGCGAGATGGGACACCCCGGGGGGGCCCCAGCATTTT. The encoded protein is CASSARWDTPGGPQHF.

The V call is TRBV11-2, the J call TRBJ1-1; D is unclear. Trimming stripped 5 bases from V and 0 bases from J, with 13 bases between. The CDR3 has 15 amino acids. Looked up from germline, CDR1 is SGHAT and CDR2 is FQNNGV. The CDR3 nucleotides are TGTGCCAGCAGCCCAGTGCCCCTTCTGAACACTGAAGCTTTCTTT. This sequence encodes CASSPVPLLNTEAFF.

The V gene is TRBV3-1 (or the pseudogene TRBV3-2), the J gene TRBJ1-6; 10 nucleotides align to TRBD1. CDR3 length equals 15 residues. Per the germline V gene, CDR1 is LGHDT and CDR2 is YNNKEL (reference sequence). Trimming took 4 bases from V and 8 from J; bases not matched to a gene: 5. The CDR3 is CASSPGGQGYSPLHF. The CDR3 DNA follows: TGTGCCAGCAGCCCCGGGGGACAGGGGTATTCACCCCTCCACTTT.

The rearrangement links TRBV27 to TRBJ2-3; 10 nucleotides match TRBD2. CDR3 size: 15 residues. Trimming cost V 5 bases and J 5 bases; bases outside gene matches: 7. CDR1 is MNHEY and CDR2 is SMNVEV in the germline V gene (reference sequence). CDR3 protein: CASSVLAGRKDTQYF. The DNA for the CDR3 is TGTGCCAGCAGTGTACTAGCGGGGAGAAAAGATACGCAGTATTTT.

The rearrangement joins TRBV7-9 to TRBJ2-1; D unresolved. Trimming took off 4 bases at V and 10 bases at J, with 11 bases between the two ends. The CDR3 is made up of 12 amino acids. Germline CDR1 SEHNR, CDR2 FQNEAQ (reference sequence). CDR3 protein: CASSSQMSEQFF. The CDR3 nucleotides read TGTGCCAGCAGCTCCCAGATGAGCGAGCAGTTCTTC.

The genes are TRBV5-4 and TRBJ2-7; D perhaps matches TRBD1 (6 bases). Germline CDR1 reads SGHNT; CDR2 reads YYREEE (reference sequence). The V gene lost 4 bases and the J gene lost 0 bases, with 14 bases spanning the gap. The CDR3 covers 15 residues. The DNA for the CDR3 is TGTGCCAGCAGCCCCGGACAGAGAAGCTCCTACGAGCAGTACTTC. It encodes CASSPGQRSSYEQYF.

CDR3: CASSQESAGGRGIQYF. Written as DNA, the CDR3 is TGCGCCAGCAGCCAAGAGTCCGCGGGGGGGCGAGGCATTCAGTACTTC. J is TRBJ2-4 and V is TRBV4-1; 9 nucleotides align to TRBD2. J lost 9 bases, V lost 0 bases, and 9 bases had no gene match. This CDR3 has 16 amino acids. Germline CDR1 MGHRA, CDR2 YSYEKL.

The chain recombines TRBV28 with TRBJ1-5; perhaps TRBD1 as D (6 bases). V was trimmed by 5 bases and J by 5 bases, leaving 16 bases between them. CDR3 size: 15 residues. Germline assignment: CDR1 MDHEN and CDR2 SYDVKM. The CDR3 DNA is TGTGCCAGCAGTACCCCGGACAGATCTTATCAGCCCCAGCATTTT. Its protein product is CASSTPDRSYQPQHF.

This chain connects TRBV6-5 to TRBJ2-3; TRBD2 agrees at 11 bases. Losses at the gene ends were 6 bases for V and 6 bases for J; bases not matched to a gene: 8. Germline values: CDR1 MNHEY, CDR2 SVGAGI. The CDR3 is made up of 15 amino acids. The CDR3 bases are TGTGCCAGCAGAATGGGTACTAGCGGGAGTGATACGCAGTATTTT. This codes for CASRMGTSGSDTQYF.

In nucleotides, the CDR3 is TGTGCCAGCAGCGTAGTTCCAGCGGCGAATGAGCAGTTCTTC. Its protein is CASSVVPAANEQFF. V and J are TRBV9 and TRBJ2-1; tentative D call: TRBD2 (5 bases). This CDR3 has 14 amino acids. Germline V gene sequence: CDR1 SGDLS, CDR2 YYNGEE. Trimming shortened V by 0 bases and J by 7 bases, and 11 bases separated the two germline ends.